These T cell receptor beta chains were read from a single sample in a study of cytomegalovirus exposure and HLA in healthy donors. Assay: immunoSEQ multiplex PCR; the TCRdb copy retains only in-frame clones and omits some. The sample yields around 200,000 clones, over 75% seen once. Material: PBMCs. The receptors derive from a female donor in good health and CMV-seronegative. The conserved cysteine and the conserved F or W are not part of the CDR3 here. Fields, in order: D gene, V gene, clone size, J gene, CDR3 protein. The D gene is left open where the match is weak. A clone size is listed for some rows: how often the clone was seen (once, few, many), or a class if it is expanded.

>-|TRBV11-2|-|TRBJ1-1
ASSLESSTEAF
>TRBD2|TRBV5-1|-|TRBJ2-5
ASSLKLAGGAETQY
>-|TRBV2|-|TRBJ1-6
ASRVSSSPLH
>-|TRBV7-9|few|TRBJ2-7
ASGGRGYEQY
>-|TRBV6-6|few|TRBJ2-2
ASSKTGNTGELF
>TRBD1|TRBV27|-|TRBJ2-1
ASSLSKGGVIYEQF
>-|TRBV9|-|TRBJ2-7
ASSGTSLWGEQY
>TRBD1|TRBV30|-|TRBJ1-3
AWSADRVGNTIY
>TRBD1|TRBV28|-|TRBJ1-1
ASSLTPLGQVLEAF
>-|TRBV6-5|-|TRBJ2-7
ASKGGTYEQY
>-|TRBV19|once|TRBJ1-3
ASTDTSSGNTIY
>TRBD2|TRBV18|few|TRBJ2-5
ASSPIGLAGRETQY
>-|TRBV7-2|-|TRBJ2-5
ASSLGSQLEEQY
>-|TRBV7-9|-|TRBJ1-3
ASSSYRERLDTIY
>TRBD1|TRBV10-3|-|TRBJ2-1
ANTGQAYNEQF
>TRBD1|TRBV7-9|few|TRBJ1-1
ASSTRQGNTEAF
>TRBD1|TRBV2|-|TRBJ2-5
ASTGTVTEETQY
>TRBD1|TRBV14|-|TRBJ1-3
ASRSGTGVLGNTIY
>TRBD2|TRBV27|-|TRBJ2-1
ASSPPGLAGHNEQF
>TRBD1|TRBV18|-|TRBJ1-6
ASSPEQGANSPLH
>-|TRBV14|once|TRBJ2-7
ASSQELRSEQY
>-|TRBV10-2|-|TRBJ1-4
ASRNQGSTNEKLF
>TRBD1|TRBV25-1|few|TRBJ2-3
ASSKRQGSTDTQY
>-|TRBV19|-|TRBJ1-4
ATAQRLISTNEKLF
>-|TRBV11-3|-|TRBJ2-3
ASSLEADTDTQY
>TRBD1|TRBV6-5|-|TRBJ2-7
ASSVGTGGSEQY
>-|TRBV21-1|-|TRBJ2-1
ASSKVGRGGRGNEQF
>TRBD1|TRBV19|-|TRBJ2-7
ASSMGQGDEQY
>-|TRBV28|-|-
ASSLWQGPTIDEQY
>TRBD2|TRBV7-3|-|TRBJ2-1
ASSVAGGHNEQF
>-|TRBV14|few|TRBJ2-1
ASSREQGGGYNEQF
>-|TRBV6-6|-|TRBJ1-2
ASSYQGANYGYT
>-|TRBV7-9|-|TRBJ1-4
ASSSRPWGANEKLF
>-|TRBV28|few|TRBJ1-6
ASTGGSYNSPLH
>-|TRBV7-3|-|TRBJ2-1
ASSLLRSSYNEQF
>-|TRBV29-1|-|TRBJ2-7
SVVEGWGSYEQY
>TRBD2|TRBV5-6|-|-
ASSTGLAGYEQY
>TRBD1|TRBV11-2|-|TRBJ2-7
ASSGQVLGAYEQY
>-|TRBV4-1|-|TRBJ2-7
ASSQDPGSSYEQY